These T cell receptor beta chains were read from a single sample in a study of cytomegalovirus exposure and HLA in healthy donors. Libraries were prepared by immunoSEQ multiplex PCR; TCRdb keeps only in-frame clonotypes and omits some of them. The table includes 120,000 or so clones, approximately 91% detected once. Sample: PBMCs. These receptor sequences come from a woman between 18 and 29 years old in good health and CMV-seronegative. The CDR3 runs from the conserved cysteine through the conserved F or W. A D gene is named only where the DNA matches it firmly. Some rows have no size entry. The others give once, few or many, or a class for an expanded clone.

V	J	length	size	D	CDR3	DNA
TRBV5-4	TRBJ1-2	16	NA	NA	CASTPTPGGAVYGYTF	TGTGCCAGCACCCCAACCCCCGGAGGGGCGGTCTATGGCTACACCTTC
TRBV5-6	TRBJ2-7	14	NA	NA	CASGLGGPSYEQYF	TGTGCCAGCGGATTAGGAGGGCCATCATACGAGCAGTACTTC
TRBV19	TRBJ2-7	14	NA	TRBD1	CASSRIRGSYEQYF	TGTGCCAGTAGTAGGATCAGGGGGTCCTACGAGCAGTACTTC
TRBV7-2	TRBJ2-3	15	once	TRBD2	CASSWTSGTGDTQYF	TGTGCCAGCAGCTGGACTAGCGGGACTGGGGATACGCAGTATTTT
TRBV5-6	TRBJ2-7	17	NA	TRBD2	CASRPARGGSGRYEQYF	TGTGCCAGCAGACCCGCCCGCGGGGGTAGCGGGAGGTACGAGCAGTACTTC
TRBV5-6	TRBJ2-1	17	NA	NA	CASSRSIRRTTYNEQFF	TGTGCCAGCAGCCGGAGTATCCGGCGGACAACCTACAATGAGCAGTTCTTC
TRBV18	TRBJ2-7	15	NA	NA	CASSPPRDLGYEQYF	TGTGCCAGCTCACCACCGAGGGACTTAGGCTACGAGCAGTACTTC
TRBV19	TRBJ1-3	16	NA	NA	CASSIDEARTGNTIYF	TGTGCCAGTAGTATAGATGAGGCGAGGACTGGAAACACCATATATTTT
TRBV19	TRBJ2-3	16	NA	TRBD2	CASSTRSRGGGGTQYF	TGTGCCAGTAGTACCCGATCCCGTGGGGGGGGAGGTACGCAGTATTTT
TRBV7-8	TRBJ1-2	16	NA	TRBD1	CASSLSKTGGRYGYTF	TGTGCCAGCAGCTTATCTAAGACAGGGGGCCGGTATGGCTACACCTTC
TRBV5-1	TRBJ1-2	13	NA	NA	CASSLAEGDGYTF	TGCGCCAGCAGCTTGGCGGAGGGAGATGGCTACACCTTC
TRBV29-1	TRBJ1-3	13	NA	NA	CSGRTGSGNTIYF	TGCAGCGGCCGAACGGGTTCTGGAAACACCATATATTTT
TRBV4-1	TRBJ2-1	15	NA	TRBD2	CASSPLAGLSNEQFF	TGCGCCAGCAGCCCACTAGCGGGGCTTAGCAATGAGCAGTTCTTC
TRBV5-8	TRBJ2-3	14	NA	TRBD1	CASSRQGSADTQYF	TGTGCCAGCAGCCGACAGGGGTCCGCAGATACGCAGTATTTT
TRBV6-1	TRBJ1-5	12	few	NA	CASSWGDQPQHF	TGTGCCAGTTCTTGGGGCGATCAGCCCCAGCATTTT
TRBV7-2	TRBJ2-2	16	NA	TRBD2	CASRVTSGRTGGELFF	TGTGCCAGCAGAGTGACTAGCGGGAGGACGGGAGGGGAGCTGTTTTTT
TRBV19	TRBJ2-7	17	NA	TRBD1	CASSIGTGDFSSYEQYF	TGTGCCAGTAGTATCGGGACAGGGGATTTTAGCTCCTACGAGCAGTACTTC
TRBV5-1	TRBJ2-7	15	NA	NA	CASSLLVSGSYEQYF	TGCGCCAGCAGCTTGTTGGTTTCGGGGTCCTACGAGCAGTACTTC
TRBV5-1	TRBJ2-2	17	NA	TRBD1	CASSLRFGTGATGELFF	TGCGCCAGCAGCTTGAGGTTCGGGACAGGGGCCACCGGGGAGCTGTTTTTT
TRBV28	TRBJ2-7	14	NA	NA	CASSLSGDTYEQYF	TGTGCCAGCAGTTTATCCGGGGACACCTACGAGCAGTACTTC
TRBV30	TRBJ2-7	12	once	TRBD2	CAWKASGYEQYF	TGTGCCTGGAAGGCTAGCGGCTACGAGCAGTACTTC
TRBV4-1	TRBJ2-3	16	NA	TRBD2	CASSQVAGVPADTQYF	TGCGCCAGCAGCCAAGTGGCGGGAGTTCCCGCAGATACGCAGTATTTT
TRBV5-5	TRBJ2-7	15	NA	NA	CASSLYQGPGYEQYF	TGTGCCAGCAGCTTGTATCAGGGGCCAGGGTACGAGCAGTACTTC
TRBV5-1	TRBJ1-2	16	NA	NA	CASSPVETQVLYGYTF	TGCGCCAGCTCCCCCGTAGAGACACAAGTTTTATATGGCTACACCTTC
TRBV6-1	TRBJ1-5	15	NA	NA	CASSEGPWSNQPQHF	TGTGCCAGCAGTGAAGGGCCGTGGAGCAATCAGCCCCAGCATTTT
TRBV27	TRBJ1-1	15	NA	NA	CASSLGAGGNTEAFF	TGTGCCAGCAGTTTAGGAGCGGGGGGGAACACTGAAGCTTTCTTT
TRBV5-1	TRBJ1-1	14	NA	TRBD1	CASSFGQGGTEAFF	TGCGCCAGCAGCTTTGGACAGGGAGGCACTGAAGCTTTCTTT
TRBV19	TRBJ2-2	18	NA	TRBD2	CASSPTSGRLENTGELFF	TGTGCCAGTAGTCCAACTAGCGGGAGGCTGGAAAACACCGGGGAGCTGTTTTTT
TRBV30	TRBJ2-5	12	NA	TRBD2	CACVAGEETQYF	TGTGCCTGTGTAGCGGGAGAAGAGACCCAGTACTTC
TRBV1	TRBJ2-1	14	NA	NA	CTSRDSGALVEQFF	TGCACCAGCAGGGATAGCGGGGCCTTAGTTGAGCAGTTCTTC